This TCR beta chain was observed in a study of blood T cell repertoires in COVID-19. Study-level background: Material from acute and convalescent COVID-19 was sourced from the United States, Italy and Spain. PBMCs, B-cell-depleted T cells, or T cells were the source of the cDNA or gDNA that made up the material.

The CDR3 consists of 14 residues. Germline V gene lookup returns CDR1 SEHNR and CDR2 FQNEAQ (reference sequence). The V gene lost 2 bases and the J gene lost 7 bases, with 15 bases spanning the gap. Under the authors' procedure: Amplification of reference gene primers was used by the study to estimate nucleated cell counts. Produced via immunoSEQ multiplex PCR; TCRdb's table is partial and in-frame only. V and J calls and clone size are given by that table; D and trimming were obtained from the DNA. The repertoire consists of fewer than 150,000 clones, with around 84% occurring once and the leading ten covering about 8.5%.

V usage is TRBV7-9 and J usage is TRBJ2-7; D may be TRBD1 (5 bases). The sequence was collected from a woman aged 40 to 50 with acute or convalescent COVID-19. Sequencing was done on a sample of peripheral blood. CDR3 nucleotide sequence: TGTGCCAGCAGCTTATTGGGGCAGGTTGGTGAGCAGTACTTC. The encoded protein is CASSLLGQVGEQYF.